The rows below give T cell receptor beta chains drawn from one sample of a study of technical replicates of blood from several donors. The repertoire was sequenced with immunoSEQ multiplex PCR; TCRdb's copy has only in-frame clones and lacks some. The table lists approximately 70,000 clones, 91% of them singletons. Sequencing was done on a sample of T cells isolated from PBMCs. The source is a human donor in good health. Some clones in this sample may be carry-over from other donors' samples. Both conserved end residues are trimmed from each CDR3. The D gene is left open where the match is weak. Clone size, where shown, is once, few, many, or a class for clones that have expanded.

cdr3_aa d_call v_call clone_size j_call
ASSYRENTEAF - TRBV18 once TRBJ1-1
ASSGLAGGHNEQF TRBD2 TRBV2 - TRBJ2-1
ASSPGSSYEQY - TRBV4-1 - TRBJ2-7
ASSQDRRAF - TRBV4-1 once TRBJ1-1
ASSLDGQGWNTEAF TRBD1 TRBV7-6 - TRBJ1-1
ASSLPPGDGRRVAF - TRBV6-6 few TRBJ1-1
ASSPPSPSSYGYT - TRBV18 - TRBJ1-2
ASSPLDTWNTEAF - TRBV18 - TRBJ1-1
ASSDGDRGHGNYGYT TRBD1 TRBV2 - TRBJ1-2
ASRTGKETQY - TRBV6-5 - TRBJ2-5
SVSAGSAGDTQY - TRBV29-1 - TRBJ2-3
ASSDSWTGNTDTQY TRBD1 TRBV6-4 once TRBJ2-3
ASTYRMGSNQPQH - TRBV21-1 - TRBJ1-5
ASSPPRDNNQPQH - TRBV5-8 - TRBJ1-5
ASPTSGGAIDTQY TRBD2 TRBV7-9 - TRBJ2-3
ASSLRTGRSTEAF TRBD1 TRBV11-3 - TRBJ1-1
ASSQGEGGGTEAF - TRBV4-1 - TRBJ1-1
ASSHNPDSFQETQY - TRBV19 - TRBJ2-5
ATRWGGHGYT - TRBV7-9 - TRBJ1-2
ASSVLAGANGELF TRBD2 TRBV9 - TRBJ2-2
ASSLAFSAEAF - TRBV7-6 - TRBJ1-1
ASSYSPDQPQH - TRBV6-5 - TRBJ1-5
ASSSTRGQTQPTQY - TRBV25-1 - TRBJ2-5
ASSNRVIRSNQPQH - TRBV2 - TRBJ1-5
ASSRGLAGTGEQF TRBD2 TRBV4-1 - TRBJ2-1
ASSLDRASGQETQY TRBD2 TRBV11-2 - TRBJ2-5
ASSHSKGVIFDEQF - TRBV4-1 - TRBJ2-1
ASSLDRGGTGELF TRBD2 TRBV4-1 - TRBJ2-2
ASSVSGTGANTEAF TRBD1 TRBV25-1 - TRBJ1-1
ASSQGDGTSRTGELF TRBD2 TRBV4-1 - TRBJ2-2
ASSLGTMAEAF - TRBV19 - TRBJ1-1
ARDKKSGHPANEKLF - TRBV27 - TRBJ1-4
ASSFGELPTGELF - TRBV5-6 - TRBJ2-2
ASSEVAGRPDTQY TRBD2 TRBV2 - TRBJ2-3
ASSLGSSLYEQY - TRBV7-9 - TRBJ2-7
ASSKQGALETQY TRBD1 TRBV7-9 - TRBJ2-5
ASSPLGGEETQY - TRBV6-5 - TRBJ2-5
SAVQGALKTEAF TRBD1 TRBV29-1 - TRBJ1-1
ASSLGLARLTGTQY TRBD2 TRBV7-3 - TRBJ2-3
ASSVSGTENEKLF TRBD1 TRBV9 - TRBJ1-4
ASSYEAGGGYGYT TRBD1 TRBV6-5 - TRBJ1-2
ASSLLAVAKNIQY TRBD2 TRBV5-6 - TRBJ2-4
ASSQSGEQY - TRBV4-3 - TRBJ2-7
ASSLGGYYEQY - TRBV27 - TRBJ2-7